Each of the 21 T cell receptor beta chains below was sequenced from the same sample in a study of T-cell reconstitution after alpha-beta-depleted transplantation in children. Unique molecular identifiers were built into the TCRbeta library. Via MiXCR, TCRdb re-called the PCR reads, giving one row per CDR3 protein. Of 380,000 or so distinct CDR3 sequences listed, about an eighth are singletons. The sequenced sample was PBMCs, obtained from the stem cell graft. Receptor source: a human donor who donated a stem cell graft to a child with Fanconi anemia.

This clonotype was recorded at least ten times. The rearrangement links TRBV13 to TRBJ1-2, with D possibly being TRBD1 (6 bases). The CDR3 sequence is 14 residues long. With 5 bases removed from V and 6 bases from J, the gap between germline ends came to 16 bases. Germline loops: CDR1 PRHDT, CDR2 FYEKMQ (reference sequence). This chain's CDR3 is CASSLGPTGHGYTF. The CDR3 DNA sequence: TGTGCCAGCAGCCTCGGCCCGACAGGTCATGGCTACACCTTC. The entire variable domain, with the rest obtained from reference TRBV13 and TRBJ1-2, is as follows: AAGVIQSPRHLIKEKRETATLKCYPIPRHDTVYWYQQGPGQDPQFLISFYEKMQSDKGSIPDRFSAQQFSDYHSELNMSSLELGDSALYFCASSLGPTGHGYTFGSGTRLTVV.

This clonotype was counted many times. The rearrangement links TRBV6-2 or TRBV6-3 to TRBJ1-1, with a tentative D call TRBD1 (6 bases). CDR3 length: 14 residues. Germline V CDR1 and CDR2: MNHEY, SVGEGT. The V end lost 6 bases, the J end lost 4 bases, and 15 bases lay between the germline ends. CDR3 loop: CASSLGGAGTEAFF. The CDR3 DNA reads as TGTGCCAGCAGCCTCGGGGGCGCGGGCACTGAAGCTTTCTTT.

This clonotype occurred a few times. J is TRBJ1-2 and V is TRBV9; D gene ambiguous. CDR1 is SGDLS and CDR2 is YYNGEE in the germline V gene. V was cut by 0 bases and J by 4 bases, with 13 bases left in between. The CDR3 runs to 15 residues. The CDR3 sequence: CASSVAERTGYGYTF. In nucleotides, the CDR3 is TGTGCCAGCAGCGTAGCCGAGAGGACGGGCTATGGCTACACCTTC. The full variable domain, with the rest looked up from reference TRBV9 and TRBJ1-2, is DSGVTQTPKHLITATGQRVTLRCSPRSGDLSVYWYQQSLDQGLQFLIQYYNGEERAKGNILERFSAQQFPDLHSELNLSSLELGDSALYFCASSVAERTGYGYTFGSGTRLTVV.

This clonotype has just a few counts. This chain links TRBV7-9 with TRBJ2-5; 11 bases line up with TRBD1. CDR1 SEHNR and CDR2 FQNEAQ come from the germline V gene (reference sequence). V was clipped by 5 bases and J by 7 bases; unmatched bases: 3. The CDR3 contains 13 residues. This chain's CDR3 is CASSPGQGATQYF. The CDR3 DNA reads TGTGCCAGCAGCCCAGGACAGGGGGCGACCCAGTACTTC.

This clonotype came up a few times. The V and J genes are TRBV3-1 and TRBJ1-6; a possible D gene is TRBD1 (5 bases). Trimming cost V 8 bases and J 7 bases, with 12 bases left between them. The V gene's germline CDR1 is LGHDT and CDR2 YNNKEL (reference sequence). CDR3 length: 13 residues. The CDR3 protein is CASGDSGNSPLHF. The DNA of the CDR3 is TGTGCCAGCGGGGACTCTGGGAATTCACCCCTCCACTTT.

This clonotype was seen many times. Here the CDR3 reads CASSLLGQGSSPTQYF. The CDR3 DNA sequence: TGTGCCAGCAGCTTACTGGGACAGGGTAGTTCCCCTACGCAGTATTTT. The chain recombines TRBV7-9 with TRBJ2-3; 9 positions match TRBD1. This CDR3 has 16 amino acids. The J segment lost 8 bases and the V segment lost 2 bases, leaving 11 bases of the junction unmatched. Germline-derived CDR1 and CDR2 are SEHNR and FQNEAQ (reference sequence).

This clonotype was seen more than once but under ten times. This rearrangement joins TRBV5-1 to TRBJ2-1; 12 nucleotides agree with TRBD2. The ends lost 2 bases at V and 6 bases at J; junction bases unmatched: 6. CDR1 and CDR2 from the germline V gene are SGHRS and YFSETQ. The CDR3 is made up of 16 amino acids. CDR3: CASSFPTSGGANEQFF. Here the CDR3 DNA reads TGCGCCAGCAGCTTCCCGACTAGCGGGGGAGCCAATGAGCAGTTCTTC. The complete variable domain, with remaining parts taken from reference TRBV5-1 and TRBJ2-1, reads KAGVTQTPRYLIKTRGQQVTLSCSPISGHRSVSWYQQTPGQGLQFLFEYFSETQRNKGNFPGRFSGRQFSNSRSEMNVSTLELGDSALYLCASSFPTSGGANEQFFGPGTRLTVL.

This clonotype was detected many times. The rearrangement uses TRBV7-2 and TRBJ2-5, with D possibly being TRBD1 or TRBD2 (5 bases each). The CDR3 has 16 amino acids. Germline assignment: CDR1 SGHTA and CDR2 FQGNSA. V was trimmed by 4 bases and J by 2 bases, leaving 17 bases between them. CDR3: CASSSPPGRRQETQYF. The CDR3 nucleotides read TGTGCCAGCAGCTCCCCCCCGGGACGGAGACAAGAGACCCAGTACTTC.

This clonotype was seen repeatedly, ten times or more. The chain has TRBV5-4 and TRBJ2-5; 9 bases are shared with TRBD1. Per germline, CDR1 SGHNT and CDR2 YYREEE (reference sequence). CDR3 size: 16 residues. The V and J ends lost 5 bases and 4 bases, in that order; junction bases with no gene match: 12. The CDR3 DNA follows: TGTGCCAGCAGTACCCCTCCGGGACAGGGCGGAGAGACCCAGTACTTC. As protein: CASSTPPGQGGETQYF.

This clonotype has only a few counts. This chain uses TRBV6-1 with TRBJ2-3; 7 nucleotides line up with TRBD1. Germline values: CDR1 MNHNS, CDR2 SASEGT. The CDR3 has 14 amino acids. The J segment lost 1 base and the V segment lost 6 bases, leaving 4 bases of the junction unmatched. In nucleotides, the CDR3 is TGTGCCAGCAGGGGGACAGAAGGCACAGATACGCAGTATTTT. Its translation: CASRGTEGTDTQYF.

The V gene is TRBV5-1, the J gene TRBJ2-3; 12 bases match TRBD2. Germline V gives CDR1 SGHRS, CDR2 YFSETQ. The junction had 4 bases not matched to a gene; V was cut back by 1 base and J by 4 bases. CDR3 size: 16 residues. The CDR3 DNA reads as TGCGCCAGCAGCTTGCCTAGCGGGGGGGCCGCAGATACGCAGTATTTT. It encodes CASSLPSGGAADTQYF.

This CDR3 is CASSIGVAYEQYF. CDR3 bases: TGTGCCAGTAGTATTGGCGTTGCCTACGAGCAGTACTTC. The rearrangement uses TRBV19 and TRBJ2-7, with D unresolved. Germline V lookup: CDR1 LNHDA, CDR2 SQIVND (reference sequence). This CDR3 region has 13 residues. V lost 3 bases and J lost 2, with 8 bases in between.

This clonotype was detected ten times or more. J is TRBJ1-4 and V is TRBV5-5; D ambiguous. Looked up from germline, CDR1 is SGHKS and CDR2 is YYEKEE (reference sequence). The CDR3 loop spans 15 amino acids. V gave up 4 bases and J gave up 6 bases, with 16 bases separating them. The CDR3 here is CASSVRPRTDEKLFF. In nucleotides, the CDR3 is TGTGCCAGCAGCGTCCGACCTAGGACGGATGAAAAACTGTTTTTT.

A few counts support this clonotype. The chain's CDR3 is CASSQEATSGGPSDTQYF. The CDR3 nucleotides read TGCGCCAGCAGCCAAGAGGCAACTAGCGGGGGACCTTCAGATACGCAGTATTTT. The gene calls are TRBV4-3 and TRBJ2-3; 11 bases align to TRBD2. Losses at the gene ends were 0 bases for V and 4 bases for J; bases not matched to a gene: 9. The CDR3 is 18 amino acids. Per germline, CDR1 LGHNA and CDR2 YSLEER.

In its sample, this clonotype was seen many times. The V call is TRBV4-2, the J call TRBJ2-1; 7 bases are shared with TRBD2. CDR3 length: 16 residues. Losses at the gene ends were 3 bases for V and 6 bases for J; bases not matched to a gene: 11. Germline V gene sequence: CDR1 LGHNA, CDR2 YNFKEQ. CDR3 loop: CASSHSRGVGANEQFF. The CDR3 coding sequence is TGTGCCAGCAGCCATTCCCGGGGGGTGGGCGCCAATGAGCAGTTCTTC.

This clonotype was detected only a few times. V gene TRBV4-2 combines with J gene TRBJ1-1; TRBD1 matches at 7 bases. J was trimmed by 8 bases and V by 6 bases; bases with no gene match: 6. Germline V lookup: CDR1 LGHNA, CDR2 YNFKEQ. The CDR3 length is 12 residues. CDR3: CASSHDRVEAFF. CDR3 coding DNA: TGTGCCAGCAGTCACGACAGGGTAGAAGCTTTCTTT.

This clonotype came up many times. V gene TRBV5-1 combines with J gene TRBJ2-3; 7 nucleotides align to TRBD1. CDR3 length: 16 amino acids. The junction had 10 bases not matched to a gene; V was cut back by 3 bases and J by 3 bases. Germline V gene sequence: CDR1 SGHRS, CDR2 YFSETQ. CDR3 nucleotides: TGCGCCAGCAGCTCCTTGACAGGGAGAGGGACAGATACGCAGTATTTT. This encodes CASSSLTGRGTDTQYF.

The chain is built from TRBV10-3 and TRBJ2-4, with no clear D. Trimming pared 3 bases from V and 0 bases from J, leaving 6 bases between. The CDR3 runs 14 residues. Germline V gene lookup returns CDR1 ENHRY and CDR2 SYGVKD. CDR3 nucleotide sequence: TGTGCCATCAGTGAATCGCTAGCCAAAAACATTCAGTACTTC. Amino acids: CAISESLAKNIQYF.

This clonotype was seen many times. The chain uses TRBV7-8 and TRBJ2-7; no clear D gene. Trimming removed 2 bases from V and 3 bases from J, with 8 bases in between. Looked up from germline, CDR1 is SGHVS and CDR2 is FQNEAQ. The length of the CDR3 is 13 residues. CDR3 sequence reads: CASSLNTVYEQYF. CDR3 DNA sequence: TGTGCCAGCAGCTTAAACACGGTCTACGAGCAGTACTTC.

V gene TRBV5-6 combines with J gene TRBJ2-1; either TRBD1 or TRBD2 may fit D (5 bases each). This CDR3 spans 17 amino acids. From germline, CDR1 is SGHDT and CDR2 YYEEEE. Trimming removed 4 bases from V and 1 base from J, with 18 bases in between. The CDR3 region is CASSRGGTEESYNEQFF. The CDR3 nucleotides read TGTGCCAGCAGCCGTGGGGGAACCGAGGAGTCCTACAATGAGCAGTTCTTC. The variable domain in full, completed from reference TRBV5-6 and TRBJ2-1, reads DAGVTQSPTHLIKTRGQQVTLRCSPKSGHDTVSWYQQALGQGPQFIFQYYEEEERQRGNFPDRFSGHQFPNYSSELNVNALLLGDSALYLCASSRGGTEESYNEQFFGPGTRLTVL.

This clonotype showed up just a few times. The chain combines TRBV14 with TRBJ1-3; weak D call: TRBD1 (6 bases). The CDR3 is 15 amino acids. The V gene's germline CDR1 is SGHDN and CDR2 FVKESK. V gave up 3 bases and J gave up 2 bases, with 11 bases separating them. The CDR3 bases are TGTGCCAGCAGCCAGCCCGGGGGCCCTGGAAACACCATATATTTT. This sequence encodes CASSQPGGPGNTIYF.